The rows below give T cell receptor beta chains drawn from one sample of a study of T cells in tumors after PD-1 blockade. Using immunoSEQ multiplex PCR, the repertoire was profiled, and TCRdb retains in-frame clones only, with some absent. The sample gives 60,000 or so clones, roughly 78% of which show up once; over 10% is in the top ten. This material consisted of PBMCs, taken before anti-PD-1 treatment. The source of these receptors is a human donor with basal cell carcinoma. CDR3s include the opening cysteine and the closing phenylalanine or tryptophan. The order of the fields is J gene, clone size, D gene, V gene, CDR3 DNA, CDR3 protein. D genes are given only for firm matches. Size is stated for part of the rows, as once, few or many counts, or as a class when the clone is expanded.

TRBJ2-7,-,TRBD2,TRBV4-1,TGCGCCAGCAGCCCCTCTTCCGGGACTAGCTCCTACGAGCAGTACTTC,CASSPSSGTSSYEQYF
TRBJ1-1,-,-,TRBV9,TGTGCCAGCAGCGTAGACCCGAGGAACACTGAAGCTTTCTTT,CASSVDPRNTEAFF
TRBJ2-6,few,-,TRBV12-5,TGTGCTAGTGGTCCCACCCCGGGATATAAGGGCTTAGGGGCCAACGTCCTGACTTTC,CASGPTPGYKGLGANVLTF
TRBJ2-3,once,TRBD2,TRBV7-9,TGTGCCAGCAGCTCAGAGCGGGGAATAAGCACAGATACGCAGTATTTT,CASSSERGISTDTQYF
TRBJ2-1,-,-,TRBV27,TGTGCCAGCAGCTGGGGCCCCAAACAGATACTGACATACAATGAGCAGTTCTTC,CASSWGPKQILTYNEQFF
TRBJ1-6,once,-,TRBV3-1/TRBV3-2,TGTGCCAGCAGCCAATTGAGGGGAATTTCGGGTTCACCCCTCCACTTT,CASSQLRGISGSPLHF
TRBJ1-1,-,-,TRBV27,TGTGCCAGCTGGCAGGGCGTAATGAACACTGAAGCTTTCTTT,CASWQGVMNTEAFF
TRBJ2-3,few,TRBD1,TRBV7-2,TGTGCCAGCAGCTTACAGGGACAGGGCGCAGATACCCAGTATTTT,CASSLQGQGADTQYF
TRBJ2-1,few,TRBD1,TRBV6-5,TGTGCCAGCAGTTACGACAGGGGTAATGAGCAGTTCTTC,CASSYDRGNEQFF
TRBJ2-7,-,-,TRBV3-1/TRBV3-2,TGTGCCAGCAGCCAAGCGCTAGGAAGGGACTACGAGCAGTACTTC,CASSQALGRDYEQYF
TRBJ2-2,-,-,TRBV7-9,TGTGCCAGCAGCTTAGCCAGGGGGAACACCGGGGAGCTGTTTTTT,CASSLARGNTGELFF
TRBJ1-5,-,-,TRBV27,TGTGCCAGCAGTTTATTAGGCAGTCAGCCCCAGCATTTT,CASSLLGSQPQHF
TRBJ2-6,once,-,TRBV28,TGTGCCAGCTCTCCCGGTGGGGCCAACGTCCTGACTTTC,CASSPGGANVLTF
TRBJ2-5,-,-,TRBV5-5,TGTGCCAGCAGCCCAGGGGTAGAGACCCAGTACTTC,CASSPGVETQYF
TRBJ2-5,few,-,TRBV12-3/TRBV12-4,TGTGCCAGCAGTTTAGCGGGGACAGAGACCCAGTACTTC,CASSLAGTETQYF
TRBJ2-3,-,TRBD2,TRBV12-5,TGTGCTAGTGGTTCCCCGGGACTAAGCACAGATACGCAGTATTTT,CASGSPGLSTDTQYF
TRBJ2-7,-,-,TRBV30,TGTGCCTGGAGTGCGCACTACGAGCAGTACTTC,CAWSAHYEQYF
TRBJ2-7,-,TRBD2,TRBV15,TGTGCCACCAGCAGGCTCAGGGGCGGGAGGGAGCAGTACTTC,CATSRLRGGREQYF
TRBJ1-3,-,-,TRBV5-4,TGTGCCAGCAGCTATACTACCAGGGGAGGTGGAAACACCATATATTTT,CASSYTTRGGGNTIYF
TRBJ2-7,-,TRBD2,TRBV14,TGTGCCAGCAGCCTGGGACTAGCGGAACTTTCCTACGAGCAGTACTTC,CASSLGLAELSYEQYF
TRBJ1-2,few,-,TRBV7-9,TGTGCCAGCAGCCGACCGGGACGGCTTCAGAGCTACACCTTC,CASSRPGRLQSYTF